Described below is a single T cell receptor (beta chain) sequence and its context. Its antigen is as yet unknown. With V trimmed by 0 bases and J by 5 bases, 6 bases remained unmatched. Germline assignment: CDR1 SGHDT and CDR2 YYEEEE. The CDR3 has 15 amino acids. As the sequencing template, cDNA was produced by extracting RNA and reverse transcribing it. Generated by immunoSEQ multiplex PCR, the TCRdb table keeps only in-frame clones and is missing some. This table has 200,000 or so clones, approximately 53% appearing once. The data originate from a study of CD8+ T cells in alopecia areata. Findings and limits, study-wide: TCR sharing across patients was less clear than in mice, possibly HLA-related. Scalp sample data also include resident alphabeta T cells from normal skin. Relative to normal scalp, lesional scalp, especially alopecia totalis/universalis, showed higher clonality.

PBMCs provided sorted CD4+ and CD8+ T cells. The specimen was CD8+ T cells sorted from blood. The chain is built from TRBV5-6 and TRBJ1-2; 8 nucleotides agree with TRBD1. The sequence was collected from a human donor in good health. The CDR3 DNA reads TGTGCCAGCAGCTTGGGGCAGGGGGCCTGGTATGGCTACACCTTC. Amino acid sequence: CASSLGQGAWYGYTF.